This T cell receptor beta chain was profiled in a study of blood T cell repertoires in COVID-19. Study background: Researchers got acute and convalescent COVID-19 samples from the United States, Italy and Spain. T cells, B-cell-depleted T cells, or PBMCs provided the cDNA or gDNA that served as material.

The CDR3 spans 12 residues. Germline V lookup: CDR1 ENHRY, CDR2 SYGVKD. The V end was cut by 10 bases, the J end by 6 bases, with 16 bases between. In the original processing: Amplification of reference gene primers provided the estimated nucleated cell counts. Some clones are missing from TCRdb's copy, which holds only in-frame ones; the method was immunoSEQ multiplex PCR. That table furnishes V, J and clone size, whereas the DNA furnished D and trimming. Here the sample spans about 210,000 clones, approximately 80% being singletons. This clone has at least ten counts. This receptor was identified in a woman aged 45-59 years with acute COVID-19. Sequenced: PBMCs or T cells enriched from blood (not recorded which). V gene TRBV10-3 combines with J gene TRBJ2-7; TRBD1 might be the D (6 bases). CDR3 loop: CATNEGVREQYF. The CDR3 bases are TGTGCCACAAACGAGGGGGTTCGCGAGCAGTACTTC.